Shown below are 31 T cell receptor beta chains from a single sample sequenced in a study of regulatory T cells in long-lasting Graves disease. HTBI primers from iRepertoire and Arm-PCR of CDR3 regions yielded the TCR beta libraries. TCRdb re-called the multiplex PCR reads through MiXCR, storing one row per CDR3 protein. This table holds fewer than 650,000 distinct CDR3 sequences, roughly 16% found once. The time point is: newly diagnosed GD, antithyroid drugs for less than 3 months. Scientists built the TCR library using RNA that was extracted from PBMCs. These data were likewise used in another study, on T cells in Graves' hyperthyroidism and ophthalmopathy.

Sequenced here: peripheral blood mononuclear cells (PBMCs), sampled at new diagnosis, from a patient treated with antithyroid drugs. The receptors were gathered from a man younger than 30 with Graves disease.

Concerning this clonotype itself: One base away lies a much larger clone, so this may be a sequencing read error. CDR3 coding DNA: TGCGCCAGCAGAACTTCGGCAGGCTTGGCCTACGAGCAGTACTTC. Amino acid sequence: CASRTSAGLAYEQYF. This sequence joins TRBV7-2 and TRBJ2-7; D unresolved. CDR3 size: 15 residues. Germline CDR1 is SGHTA and CDR2 is FQGNSA.

This clonotype occurred many times. The genes are TRBV2 and TRBJ1-2, with 9 nucleotides matching TRBD1. CDR3 length equals 15 residues. Germline CDR1 SNHLY, CDR2 FYNNEI. V trimming: 6 bases; J trimming: 7 bases; junction bases outside the gene matches: 12. CDR3 sequence reads: CASRGYRGPSGGYTF. Here the CDR3 DNA reads TGTGCCAGCAGGGGATACAGGGGGCCTTCGGGTGGCTACACCTTC.

The chain is built from TRBV9 and TRBJ2-3; 7 bases map to TRBD2. Germline values: CDR1 SGDLS, CDR2 YYNGEE. This CDR3 region has 15 residues. Trimming cost V 4 bases and J 2 bases; bases outside gene matches: 7. Written as DNA, the CDR3 is TGTGCCAGCAGCCAAAGTGGGAGGGACACAGATACGCAGTATTTT. Translation gives CASSQSGRDTDTQYF.

The chain carries TRBV20-1 and TRBJ2-6; no clear D. This CDR3 is 14 amino acids long. Trimming left V 6 bases short and J 1 base short, with 10 bases between. The V gene's germline CDR1 is DFQATT and CDR2 SNEGSKA (reference sequence). The CDR3 DNA reads as TGCAGTGCAGTACTTGTATCTGGGGCCAACGTCCTGACTTTC. This codes for CSAVLVSGANVLTF.

This clonotype has just a few counts. The DNA is left out, because the CDR3 cannot be placed on it with certainty; the CDR3 is given as TCRdb lists it. The CDR3 region is CASSFYICSANIGVEQFF. This sequence joins TRBV11-2 and TRBJ2-1. A total of 18 residues make up the CDR3, ends included. Germline values: CDR1 SGHAT, CDR2 FQNNGV.

The V call is TRBV20-1, the J call TRBJ1-6, with 9 bases lining up with TRBD1. Germline-derived CDR1 and CDR2 are DFQATT and SNEGSKA (reference sequence). CDR3 length: 14 amino acids. Trimming cost V 2 bases and J 11 bases; bases outside gene matches: 7. CDR3 in DNA: TGCAGTGCTAGAACCCGACAGGGGGAGACACCCCTCCACTTT. Protein: CSARTRQGETPLHF.

V usage is TRBV5-1 and J usage is TRBJ1-1; D is unclear. Per germline, CDR1 SGHRS and CDR2 YFSETQ. V lost 1 base to trimming and J lost 2 bases, with 12 bases between them. This CDR3 is 15 amino acids long. The CDR3: CASSLSGRQNTEAFF. The CDR3 DNA follows: TGCGCCAGCAGCTTGTCTGGACGCCAAAACACTGAAGCTTTCTTT.

Only a few counts were recorded for this clonotype. CDR3 sequence: CASSEVGGSTDTQYF. In DNA, the CDR3 is TGTGCCAGCAGTGAAGTCGGAGGCTCCACAGATACGCAGTATTTT. The chain uses TRBV6-4 and TRBJ2-3, with D possibly being TRBD2 (5 bases). The germline V gene has CDR1 MRHNA and CDR2 SNTAGT. The length of the CDR3 is 15 residues. Trimming removed 3 bases at V and 2 bases at J, with 12 bases between.

In its sample, this clonotype was seen many times. This chain joins TRBV28 and TRBJ2-1; perhaps TRBD2 as D (5 bases). V lost 3 bases and J lost 1, with 10 bases in between. The germline V gene has CDR1 MDHEN and CDR2 SYDVKM. The CDR3 extends over 15 amino acids. The CDR3 sequence: CASSFSRGSYNEQFF. For the CDR3, the DNA is TGTGCCAGCAGTTTTAGCCGGGGATCCTACAATGAGCAGTTCTTC.

The sample holds many counts of this clonotype. The rearrangement links TRBV11-2 to TRBJ2-7; 8 bases are a match to TRBD2. The CDR3 spans 15 residues. Germline CDR1 reads SGHAT; CDR2 reads FQNNGV. With V trimmed by 5 bases and J by 0 bases, 6 bases remained unmatched. As DNA, the CDR3 is TGTGCCAGCAGCGCTCGACTAGCGACCTCCTACGAGCAGTACTTC. Translation gives CASSARLATSYEQYF.

This clonotype was counted ten times or more. V gene TRBV6-5 combines with J gene TRBJ2-1; possibly TRBD2 for D (6 bases). Germline CDR1 MNHEY, CDR2 SVGAGI. Trimming took 2 bases from V and 5 from J, leaving 16 bases between them. The CDR3 extends over 16 amino acids. In DNA, the CDR3 is TGTGCCAGCAGTTACGATTGGAGGGTTTCGGACAATGAGCAGTTCTTC. This codes for CASSYDWRVSDNEQFF.

The DNA for the CDR3 is TGTGCCAGCAGCGGGGGACTAGCGGGGACCCAAGAGACCCAGTACTTC. It yields the protein CASSGGLAGTQETQYF. The chain has TRBV7-2 and TRBJ2-5, with TRBD2 matching 13 bases. Germline lookup yields CDR1 SGHTA and CDR2 FQGNSA. With 5 bases clipped from V and 1 base from J, the junction kept 4 bases outside the gene matches. This CDR3 is 16 amino acids long.

This clonotype has a handful of counts. The V gene is TRBV7-9, the J gene TRBJ2-1; 9 bases map to TRBD1. This CDR3 contains 14 residues. Looked up from germline, CDR1 is SEHNR and CDR2 is FQNEAQ (reference sequence). V lost 4 bases, J lost 8 bases, and 6 bases stayed unmatched. The CDR3 region has the DNA TGTGCCAGCAGCTCCGGACAGGGGAGGGATGAGCAGTTCTTC. This translates into CASSSGQGRDEQFF.

A few counts support this clonotype. This chain links TRBV7-9 with TRBJ2-1; D might be TRBD1 (5 bases). Germline values: CDR1 SEHNR, CDR2 FQNEAQ (reference sequence). Trimming pared 5 bases from V and 0 bases from J, leaving 14 bases between. The CDR3 sequence is 16 residues long. CDR3 sequence: CASSPRQSFSYNEQFF. The DNA for the CDR3 is TGTGCCAGCAGCCCCCGACAGAGCTTCTCCTACAATGAGCAGTTCTTC.

This clonotype appeared a few times. The gene calls are TRBV18 and TRBJ2-7; D gene unclear. Germline CDR1 KGHSH, CDR2 LQKENI. The CDR3 has 12 amino acids. V was shortened by 3 bases and J by 5 bases, with 8 bases between the two germline ends. As DNA, the CDR3 is TGTGCCAGCTCACCGAGAGAACACGAGCAGTACTTC. It translates to CASSPREHEQYF.

This clonotype was picked up many times. V is TRBV20-1 and J is TRBJ2-1; D gene ambiguous. Per the germline V gene, CDR1 is DFQATT and CDR2 is SNEGSKA (reference sequence). V lost 1 base and J 7 bases, leaving 8 bases between the germline ends. This CDR3 spans 12 amino acids. CDR3 nucleotide sequence: TGCAGTGCTAGAGTTTTAGTAAATGAGCAGTTCTTC. Protein sequence: CSARVLVNEQFF.

This clonotype was counted only a few times. The chain recombines TRBV10-3 with TRBJ2-5, with 9 positions matching TRBD1. Germline CDR1 reads ENHRY; CDR2 reads SYGVKD. The V gene end was trimmed by 4 bases and the J gene end by 5 bases; junction bases not matched to a gene: 8. The CDR3 has 15 residues. The CDR3 DNA sequence: TGTGCCATCAGTGGAAGTGGGACAGGGATCGAGACCCAGTACTTC. This translates into CAISGSGTGIETQYF.

This clonotype came up many times. CDR3 sequence reads: CAISEEAEQFF. For the CDR3, the DNA is TGTGCCATCAGTGAGGAGGCTGAGCAGTTCTTC. The chain is built from TRBV10-3 and TRBJ2-1; D ambiguous. Germline values: CDR1 ENHRY, CDR2 SYGVKD. CDR3 length: 11 amino acids. V lost 2 bases to trimming and J lost 9 bases, with 5 bases between them.

This clonotype was observed at least ten times. V gene TRBV20-1 combines with J gene TRBJ2-5; TRBD2 matches at 8 bases. The length of the CDR3 is 14 residues. CDR1 and CDR2 from the germline V gene are DFQATT and SNEGSKA (reference sequence). V gave up 4 bases and J gave up 4 bases; unmatched junction bases: 8. The CDR3 coding sequence is TGCAGTGCTAAGCCCCCGGGGGGGGGAGAGACCCAGTACTTC. It is translated as CSAKPPGGGETQYF.

This clonotype has a handful of counts. The J gene is TRBJ1-6, the V gene TRBV7-8; a possible D gene is TRBD1 (6 bases). The length of the CDR3 is 15 residues. Per germline, CDR1 SGHVS and CDR2 FQNEAQ. V lost 4 bases, J lost 9 bases, and 16 bases lay in between. This CDR3 is CASSSTSSGASPLHF. The CDR3, as DNA: TGTGCCAGCAGCTCGACTTCTTCAGGGGCTTCACCCCTCCACTTT.

J is TRBJ2-7 and V is TRBV20-1; 7 bases are shared with TRBD2. Germline V CDR1 and CDR2: DFQATT, SNEGSKA (reference sequence). This CDR3 has 15 amino acids. Losses at the gene ends were 2 bases for V and 0 bases for J; bases not matched to a gene: 7. The CDR3 sequence: CSARPGLPSSYEQYF. For the CDR3, the DNA is TGCAGTGCTAGACCGGGACTACCCAGCTCCTACGAGCAGTACTTC.

In its sample, this clonotype was seen many times. The V gene is TRBV12-3 or TRBV12-4, the J gene TRBJ2-7; D might be TRBD1 (6 bases). There are 13 residues in the CDR3. Trimming took 1 base from V and 5 from J, leaving 9 bases between them. The CDR3 nucleotides read TGTGCCAGCAGTTTAGTGGGGGCGAACGAGCAGTACTTC. It codes for CASSLVGANEQYF.

This clonotype has ten or more counts. The chain employs TRBV6-5 and TRBJ2-1; 11 positions agree with TRBD2. This CDR3 is built from 15 residues. The J segment lost 3 bases and the V segment lost 4 bases, leaving 2 bases of the junction unmatched. CDR1 and CDR2 from the germline V gene are MNHEY and SVGAGI. Written as DNA, the CDR3 is TGTGCCAGCAGTTGGACTAGCGGGCGCTACAATGAGCAGTTCTTC. Translated: CASSWTSGRYNEQFF.

This clonotype was recorded many times. This chain uses TRBV30 with TRBJ2-7; 8 bases match TRBD1. The CDR3 has 13 amino acids. V gave up 8 bases and J gave up 2 bases; unmatched junction bases: 8. Germline V gene lookup returns CDR1 GTSNPN and CDR2 SVGIG (reference sequence). Here the CDR3 reads CAASQDRAYEQYF. CDR3 nucleotides: TGTGCCGCAAGTCAGGACAGGGCCTACGAGCAGTACTTC.

The chain carries TRBV12-3 or TRBV12-4 and TRBJ1-2; possible D gene TRBD1, 6 bases. The CDR3 consists of 13 residues. Trimming took off 4 bases at V and 8 bases at J, with 14 bases between the two ends. The CDR3 is CASSSTTGLGYTF. The DNA of the CDR3 is TGTGCCAGCAGTTCCACCACAGGGTTGGGCTACACCTTC.

The genes are TRBV6-2 or TRBV6-3 and TRBJ2-2; D ambiguous. From germline, CDR1 is MNHEY and CDR2 SVGEGT. This CDR3 comprises 13 residues. Trimming removed 8 bases at V and 1 base at J, with 8 bases between. CDR3 region: CASGVLNTGELFF. The CDR3, as DNA: TGTGCCAGCGGGGTGCTGAACACCGGGGAGCTGTTTTTT.

The sample holds many counts of this clonotype. V usage is TRBV5-1 and J usage is TRBJ2-7; D gene ambiguous. Germline CDR1 SGHRS, CDR2 YFSETQ. The V and J ends lost 4 bases and 3 bases respectively, with 8 bases between them. CDR3 length equals 12 residues. CDR3 sequence: CASSPDDYEQYF. The CDR3 DNA is TGCGCCAGCAGCCCTGACGACTACGAGCAGTACTTC.

This clonotype was seen a handful of times. The chain couples TRBV19 to TRBJ1-6; D unclear. This CDR3 has 13 amino acids. With 7 bases removed from V and 6 bases from J, the gap between germline ends came to 10 bases. Germline CDR1 LNHDA, CDR2 SQIVND (reference sequence). CDR3 loop: CASNGVRNSPLHF. The CDR3, as DNA: TGTGCCAGTAACGGGGTCCGTAATTCACCCCTCCACTTT. Full variable domain (outside the CDR3, taken from reference TRBV19 and TRBJ1-6): DGGITQSPKYLFRKEGQNVTLSCEQNLNHDAMYWYRQDPGQGLRLIYYSQIVNDFQKGDIAEGYSVSREKKESFPLTVTSAQKNPTAFYLCASNGVRNSPLHFGNGTRLTVT.

This clonotype showed up many times. This chain joins TRBV27 and TRBJ2-1, with unresolved D. Looked up from germline, CDR1 is MNHEY and CDR2 is SMNVEV (reference sequence). CDR3 length: 14 residues. With 6 bases removed from V and 1 base from J, the gap between germline ends came to 10 bases. The chain's CDR3 is CASRRSSSYNEQFF. The CDR3 bases are TGTGCCAGCAGGAGGAGTTCATCCTACAATGAGCAGTTCTTC.

This clonotype was seen more than once but under ten times. CDR3 coding DNA: TGTGCCAGCAGTACCGGGGGGACCCATGAAAAACTGTTTTTT. Amino acids: CASSTGGTHEKLFF. V is TRBV13 and J is TRBJ1-4, with TRBD1 as a possible D gene (5 bases). V was trimmed by 6 bases and J by 6 bases, leaving 14 bases between them. Germline CDR1 reads PRHDT; CDR2 reads FYEKMQ (reference sequence). The CDR3 is 14 amino acids.

Many counts were recorded for this clonotype. The genes are TRBV12-3 or TRBV12-4 and TRBJ1-1; D gene uncertain. The CDR3 has 12 residues. Trimming left V 2 bases short and J 8 bases short, with 9 bases between. CDR3 protein: CASSLWATEAFF. As DNA, the CDR3 is TGTGCCAGCAGTTTATGGGCGACCGAAGCTTTCTTT.